This is a list of T cell receptor beta chains from one sample in a study of blood T cell repertoires in COVID-19. Clones were sequenced by immunoSEQ multiplex PCR, and TCRdb holds only the in-frame ones, with some missing. The table shows 200,000 or so clones, with less than 90% occurring only once. Sequencing was done on a sample of peripheral blood. Receptors were obtained from a man in his forties or fifties with active or convalescent COVID-19. The CDR3 runs from the conserved cysteine through the conserved F or W. The D gene is left open where the match is weak.

D	length	J	V	CDR3	DNA
-	15	TRBJ2-3	TRBV29-1	CSVGVGYSSADTQYF	TGCAGCGTTGGGGTTGGCTATTCTAGCGCAGATACGCAGTATTTT
TRBD1	15	TRBJ1-5	TRBV5-5	CASSSGTATNQPQHF	TGTGCCAGCAGCTCCGGGACAGCCACCAATCAGCCCCAGCATTTT
TRBD1	16	TRBJ2-1	TRBV15	CATSRRGQGMNNEQFF	TGTGCCACCAGCAGACGTGGACAGGGGATGAACAATGAGCAGTTCTTC
-	21	TRBJ1-1	TRBV4-1	CASSLLSSPGTYDTVNTEAFF	TGCGCCAGCAGCCTTCTATCTTCCCCCGGGACTTATGACACTGTGAACACTGAAGCTTTCTTT
TRBD1	15	TRBJ1-4	TRBV19	CASSNRDRGHEKLFF	TGTGCCAGTAGTAACCGGGACAGGGGGCATGAAAAACTGTTTTTT
-	16	TRBJ2-1	TRBV5-4	CASSGGLTVGDVEQFF	TGTGCCAGCAGCGGTGGTTTGACAGTAGGGGATGTTGAGCAGTTCTTC
TRBD1	17	TRBJ1-4	TRBV28	CASSLFPIRDSNEKLFF	TGTGCCAGCAGCTTATTCCCCATCCGGGACAGCAATGAAAAACTGTTTTTT
-	15	TRBJ2-5	TRBV7-6	CASSPRGGQQETQYF	TGTGCCAGCAGCCCGAGGGGGGGCCAGCAAGAGACCCAGTACTTC
-	15	TRBJ1-4	TRBV28	CASSPRGSPNEKLFF	TGTGCCAGCAGCCCGAGGGGGTCACCTAATGAAAAACTGTTTTTT
TRBD2	16	TRBJ2-3	TRBV4-1	CASSQDPRTSRDTQYF	TGCGCCAGCAGCCAAGATCCCCGGACTAGTCGGGATACGCAGTATTTT
-	13	TRBJ1-2	TRBV28	CASSLRSLYGYTF	TGTGCCAGCAGTTTAAGAAGCCTGTATGGCTACACCTTC
-	16	TRBJ2-3	TRBV4-1	CASSQGGGLSTDTQYF	TGCGCCAGCAGCCAAGGCGGGGGCCTTAGCACAGATACGCAGTATTTT
TRBD2	16	TRBJ2-1	TRBV28	CASSLSASGTYNEQFF	TGTGCCAGCAGTTTGAGCGCTAGCGGGACTTACAATGAGCAGTTCTTC
TRBD1	14	TRBJ2-3	TRBV11-3	CASSDRGRTDTQYF	TGTGCCAGTTCGGACAGGGGGCGCACAGATACGCAGTATTTT
-	15	TRBJ1-2	TRBV7-8	CASRPVGHNGDGYTF	TGTGCCAGCAGACCCGTCGGACACAATGGGGATGGCTACACCTTC
-	15	TRBJ2-3	TRBV9	CASSASGDITDTQYF	TGTGCCAGCAGCGCGAGCGGGGACATAACAGATACGCAGTATTTT
TRBD2	15	TRBJ2-3	TRBV7-3	CASSLGGAGTDTQYF	TGTGCCAGCAGCTTAGGAGGAGCGGGGACTGATACGCAGTATTTT
-	12	TRBJ1-2	TRBV28	CASSPRDYGYTF	TGTGCCAGCAGTCCCCGGGACTATGGCTACACCTTC
TRBD1	13	TRBJ1-1	TRBV6-6	CASSSTGVTEAFF	TGTGCCAGCAGTTCCACAGGGGTCACTGAAGCTTTCTTT
TRBD1	14	TRBJ1-5	TRBV6-6	CASSQGQGNQPQHF	TGTGCCAGCAGTCAGGGACAGGGGAACCAGCCCCAGCATTTT
-	13	TRBJ1-1	TRBV5-6	CASSPGEGKVAFF	TGTGCCAGCAGCCCAGGGGAGGGCAAAGTGGCTTTCTTT
-	12	TRBJ1-1	TRBV7-9	CASSLLRTEAFF	TGTGCCAGCAGCTTACTTCGGACTGAAGCTTTCTTT
-	15	TRBJ1-1	TRBV7-9	CASSSSSDQRTEAFF	TGTGCCAGCAGCTCTTCTTCGGACCAGCGGACTGAAGCTTTCTTT
-	13	TRBJ2-5	TRBV5-5	CASSLGGKETQYF	TGTGCCAGCAGCTTGGGCGGTAAAGAGACCCAGTACTTC
-	16	TRBJ1-5	TRBV6-5	CASSYSRVSSNQPQHF	TGTGCCAGCAGTTACTCGAGGGTTTCAAGCAATCAGCCCCAGCATTTT